The source of this T cell receptor (beta chain) is a study of regulatory T cells in long-lasting Graves disease. Overall study results and limits: The study found lower TCR diversity in persistent Graves' patients than in newly diagnosed ones.

The V gene lost 2 bases and the J gene lost 3 bases, with 8 bases spanning the gap. The CDR3 loop spans 13 amino acids. Germline V gene sequence: CDR1 MGHDK, CDR2 SYGVNS. Documented time point: newly diagnosed GD, antithyroid drugs for less than 3 months. After RNA was extracted from PBMCs, the TCR library was made from it. According to the study, TCR beta libraries were built with iRepertoire HTBI primers and CDR3-region Arm-PCR. Original methodology: Across the samples, identification revealed roughly 56 TRBV and 13 to 15 TRBJ segments. A single record per CDR3 protein comes from TCRdb applying MiXCR to the multiplex PCR reads. TCRdb, not the authors, supplied the V and J calls. The table includes 500,000 or so distinct CDR3 sequences, about 14% detected once. This clonotype has a count of ten or more. The antigen is unknown. This same sample was also taken into another study, of T cells in Graves' hyperthyroidism and ophthalmopathy.

This sample comprised peripheral blood mononuclear cells (PBMCs), obtained at new diagnosis, from a patient treated with antithyroid drugs. This TCR derives from a woman aged 50 to 65 with Graves disease. This chain links TRBV25-1 with TRBJ2-7, with D possibly being TRBD2 (5 bases). Here the CDR3 DNA reads TGTGCCAGCAGTGAACTGGGAGTCTACGAGCAGTACTTC. It yields the protein CASSELGVYEQYF.